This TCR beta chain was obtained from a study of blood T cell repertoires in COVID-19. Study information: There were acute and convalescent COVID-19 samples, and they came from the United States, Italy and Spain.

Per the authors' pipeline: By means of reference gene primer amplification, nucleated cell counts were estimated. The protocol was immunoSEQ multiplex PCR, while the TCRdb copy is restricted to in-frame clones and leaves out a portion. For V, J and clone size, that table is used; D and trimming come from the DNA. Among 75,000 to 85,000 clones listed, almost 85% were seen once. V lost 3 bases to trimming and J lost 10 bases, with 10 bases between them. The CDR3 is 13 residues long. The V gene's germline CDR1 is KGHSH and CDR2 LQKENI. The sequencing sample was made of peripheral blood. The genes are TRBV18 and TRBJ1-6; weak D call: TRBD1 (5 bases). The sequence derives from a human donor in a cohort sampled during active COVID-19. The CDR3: CASSPQGGSPLHF. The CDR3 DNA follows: TGTGCCAGCTCACCGCAGGGTGGCTCACCCCTCCACTTT.